Listed below are T cell receptor beta chains from one sample, sequenced in a study of identical twins. TCRdb redid the calling of the 5' RACE reads with MiXCR, one entry per CDR3 protein. The repertoire consists of hundreds of thousands of distinct CDR3 sequences, with 21% occurring once and the leading ten covering 4% to 5.5%. A further study also used this sample, focusing on T cells expressing NK-cell markers.

Sample: PBMCs. These receptors all stem from a woman between 18 and 29 years old in good health. Both conserved end residues are part of each CDR3. A D gene is named only where the DNA matches it firmly. Rows give clone size only sometimes, using once, few, many, or a class for an expanded clone.

D: TRBD2; V: TRBV20-1; size: -; J: TRBJ2-7; CDR3: CSARPGGPTYEQYF; DNA: TGCAGTGCTAGGCCGGGGGGTCCCACCTACGAGCAGTACTTC
D: -; V: TRBV9; size: few; J: TRBJ2-4; CDR3: CASSEGGGLAKNIQYF; DNA: TGTGCCAGCAGCGAGGGGGGGGGTCTAGCCAAAAACATTCAGTACTTC
D: TRBD1; V: TRBV12-3/TRBV12-4; size: many; J: TRBJ1-1; CDR3: CASSWDRGLGTEAFF; DNA: TGTGCCAGCAGTTGGGACAGGGGATTAGGCACTGAAGCTTTCTTT
D: TRBD1; V: TRBV6-1; size: few; J: TRBJ2-2; CDR3: CASTGQGAGELFF; DNA: TGTGCCAGCACCGGACAGGGGGCCGGGGAGCTGTTTTTT
D: TRBD1; V: TRBV7-2; size: -; J: TRBJ2-5; CDR3: CASSSVRDRLFFF; DNA: TGTGCCAGCAGCTCGGTCCGGGACAGGCTCTTCTTCTTC
D: -; V: TRBV7-8; size: -; J: TRBJ2-2; CDR3: CASSLTATNTGELFF; DNA: TGTGCCAGCAGCTTAACGGCCACGAACACCGGGGAGCTGTTTTTT
D: TRBD1; V: TRBV7-8; size: -; J: TRBJ2-2; CDR3: CASSLAGQVVAGELFF; DNA: TGTGCCAGCAGCTTAGCGGGACAGGTTGTGGCCGGGGAGCTGTTTTTT
D: -; V: TRBV5-1; size: few; J: TRBJ2-7; CDR3: CASSLQGAPGDEQYF; DNA: TGCGCCAGCTCTCTACAGGGAGCGCCTGGAGACGAGCAGTACTTC
D: -; V: TRBV29-1; size: -; J: TRBJ2-6; CDR3: CSVPVGSGANVLTF; DNA: TGCAGCGTCCCGGTAGGATCTGGGGCCAACGTCCTGACTTTC
D: -; V: TRBV24-1; size: few; J: TRBJ2-3; CDR3: CATSDSRTQYF; DNA: TGTGCCACCAGTGACTCCCGTACGCAGTATTTT
D: -; V: TRBV7-9; size: few; J: TRBJ2-1; CDR3: CASSAVQEQFF; DNA: TGTGCCAGCAGCGCCGTCCAAGAGCAGTTCTTC
D: -; V: TRBV5-1; size: -; J: TRBJ1-3; CDR3: CASSFSDGNTIYF; DNA: TGCGCCAGCAGCTTTTCTGACGGAAACACCATATATTTT
D: -; V: TRBV11-1; size: -; J: TRBJ2-1; CDR3: CASSLTGVLVNEQFF; DNA: TGTGCCAGCAGCTTAACTGGTGTTCTTGTCAATGAGCAGTTCTTC
D: -; V: TRBV3-1; size: few; J: TRBJ2-7; CDR3: CASSHDRLITYEQYF; DNA: TGTGCCAGCAGCCACGACAGACTCATTACCTACGAGCAGTACTTC
D: -; V: TRBV5-4; size: few; J: TRBJ2-1; CDR3: CASSLDIQQQFF; DNA: TGTGCCAGCAGCTTGGACATCCAGCAGCAGTTCTTC
D: -; V: TRBV5-1; size: -; J: TRBJ2-3; CDR3: CASSLYVDTQYF; DNA: TGCGCCAGCAGCTTGTACGTAGATACGCAGTATTTT
D: -; V: TRBV3-1; size: few; J: TRBJ2-1; CDR3: CASSQDDEQFF; DNA: TGTGCCAGCAGCCAAGACGATGAGCAGTTCTTC
D: TRBD2; V: TRBV12-3/TRBV12-4; size: -; J: TRBJ2-7; CDR3: CASSLTSALSEQYF; DNA: TGTGCCAGCAGTTTGACTAGCGCGTTAAGCGAGCAGTACTTC
D: TRBD2; V: TRBV6-1; size: -; J: TRBJ2-1; CDR3: CASSESGAQSSYNEQFF; DNA: TGTGCCAGCAGTGAGAGCGGGGCCCAAAGCTCCTACAATGAGCAGTTCTTC
D: -; V: TRBV6-5; size: -; J: TRBJ2-1; CDR3: CASSIGASEQFF; DNA: TGTGCCAGCAGCATCGGCGCGAGTGAGCAGTTCTTC
D: TRBD1; V: TRBV5-5; size: -; J: TRBJ2-1; CDR3: CASSAGGGLLNEQFF; DNA: TGTGCCAGCAGCGCAGGGGGCGGCCTGTTGAATGAGCAGTTCTTC
D: -; V: TRBV12-2; size: -; J: TRBJ1-1; CDR3: CASRLEGKMNTEAFF; DNA: TGTGCAAGTCGCTTAGAGGGTAAAATGAACACTGAAGCTTTCTTT
D: -; V: TRBV12-3/TRBV12-4; size: once; J: TRBJ1-2; CDR3: CASSPRTVGGYTF; DNA: TGTGCCAGCAGTCCCAGGACTGTTGGTGGCTACACCTTC
D: TRBD1; V: TRBV11-2; size: -; J: TRBJ1-1; CDR3: CASSPQGVTVVNTEAFF; DNA: TGTGCCAGCAGCCCCCAGGGGGTTACCGTCGTGAACACTGAAGCTTTCTTT
D: TRBD1; V: TRBV16; size: many; J: TRBJ2-5; CDR3: CASSQPDRGGEETQYF; DNA: TGTGCCAGCAGCCAACCCGACAGGGGAGGTGAAGAGACCCAGTACTTC
D: -; V: TRBV7-7; size: -; J: TRBJ2-1; CDR3: CASSSSWARSSYNEQFF; DNA: TGTGCCAGCAGTTCCAGCTGGGCTAGAAGCTCCTACAATGAGCAGTTCTTC
D: -; V: TRBV29-1; size: few; J: TRBJ1-1; CDR3: CSVFDGKGGTEAFF; DNA: TGCAGCGTTTTTGATGGTAAGGGAGGCACTGAAGCTTTCTTT
D: -; V: TRBV20-1; size: few; J: TRBJ2-5; CDR3: CSARDRSGQETQYF; DNA: TGCAGTGCTAGAGATCGGTCAGGGCAAGAGACCCAGTACTTC
D: -; V: TRBV12-3/TRBV12-4; size: many; J: TRBJ1-1; CDR3: CASTPSSMNTEAFF; DNA: TGTGCCAGCACCCCGAGTTCAATGAACACTGAAGCTTTCTTT
D: -; V: TRBV11-2; size: few; J: TRBJ2-4; CDR3: CASSLDQGQKLPKNIQYF; DNA: TGTGCCAGCAGCTTAGATCAGGGACAAAAACTTCCCAAAAACATTCAGTACTTC
D: -; V: TRBV6-1; size: few; J: TRBJ2-7; CDR3: CASRPSGTLSYEQYF; DNA: TGTGCCAGCAGACCCTCCGGGACCCTCTCCTACGAGCAGTACTTC
D: -; V: TRBV20-1; size: -; J: TRBJ2-7; CDR3: CSASPSAQYYEQYF; DNA: TGCAGTGCTAGTCCCTCGGCTCAATACTACGAGCAGTACTTC
D: -; V: TRBV5-1; size: many; J: TRBJ1-3; CDR3: CASSLDGGRSGNTIYF; DNA: TGCGCCAGCAGCTTGGATGGGGGCCGCTCTGGAAACACCATATATTTT
D: TRBD1; V: TRBV15; size: few; J: TRBJ2-2; CDR3: CATSPRDRVSGELFF; DNA: TGTGCCACCAGCCCCCGGGACAGGGTATCCGGGGAGCTGTTTTTT
D: -; V: TRBV27; size: -; J: TRBJ1-1; CDR3: CASSFVTGTEAFF; DNA: TGTGCCAGCAGTTTCGTAACAGGCACTGAAGCTTTCTTT
D: TRBD1; V: TRBV29-1; size: few; J: TRBJ1-2; CDR3: CSARQGEGGYTF; DNA: TGCAGCGCCAGACAGGGGGAAGGTGGCTACACCTTC
D: -; V: TRBV5-1; size: -; J: TRBJ2-5; CDR3: CASSVGWQETQYF; DNA: TGCGCCAGCAGCGTCGGTTGGCAAGAGACCCAGTACTTC
D: -; V: TRBV12-3/TRBV12-4; size: few; J: TRBJ2-1; CDR3: CASSPLGITYNEQFF; DNA: TGTGCCAGCAGTCCGCTAGGGATCACCTACAATGAGCAGTTCTTC
D: -; V: TRBV5-1; size: few; J: TRBJ1-2; CDR3: CASSLVSEYGYTF; DNA: TGCGCCAGCAGCTTGGTCAGCGAGTATGGCTACACCTTC
D: -; V: TRBV6-1; size: -; J: TRBJ2-1; CDR3: CATDLDPLYNEQFF; DNA: TGTGCCACCGATTTGGACCCCCTTTACAATGAGCAGTTCTTC
D: -; V: TRBV4-3; size: many; J: TRBJ2-2; CDR3: CASSPGPLTGELFF; DNA: TGCGCCAGCAGCCCAGGACCGCTCACCGGGGAGCTGTTTTTT
D: -; V: TRBV20-1; size: few; J: TRBJ2-2; CDR3: CSARDLGAGELFF; DNA: TGCAGTGCTAGAGATCTAGGGGCGGGGGAGCTGTTTTTT